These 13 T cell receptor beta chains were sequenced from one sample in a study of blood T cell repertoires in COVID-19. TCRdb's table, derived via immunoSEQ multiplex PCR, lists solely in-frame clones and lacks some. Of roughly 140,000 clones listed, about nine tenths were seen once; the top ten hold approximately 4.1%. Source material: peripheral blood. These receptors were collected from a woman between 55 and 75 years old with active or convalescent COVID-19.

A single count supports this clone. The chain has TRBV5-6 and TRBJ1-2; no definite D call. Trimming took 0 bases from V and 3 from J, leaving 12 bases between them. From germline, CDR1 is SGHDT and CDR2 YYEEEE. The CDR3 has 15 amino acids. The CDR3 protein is CASSLDPPVYYGYTF. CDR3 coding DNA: TGTGCCAGCAGCTTGGACCCTCCAGTATACTATGGCTACACCTTC.

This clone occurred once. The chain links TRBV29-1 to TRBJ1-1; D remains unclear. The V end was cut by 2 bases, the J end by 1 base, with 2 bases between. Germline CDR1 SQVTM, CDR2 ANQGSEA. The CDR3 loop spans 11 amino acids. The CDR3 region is CSVERNTEAFF. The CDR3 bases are TGCAGCGTTGAACGGAACACTGAAGCTTTCTTT.

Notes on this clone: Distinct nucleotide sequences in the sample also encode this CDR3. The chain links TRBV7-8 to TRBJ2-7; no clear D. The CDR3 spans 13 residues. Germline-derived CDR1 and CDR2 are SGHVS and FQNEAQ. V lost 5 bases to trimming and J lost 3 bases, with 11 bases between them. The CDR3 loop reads CASSPRGSYEQYF. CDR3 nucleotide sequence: TGTGCCAGCAGCCCCCGAGGAAGCTACGAGCAGTACTTC. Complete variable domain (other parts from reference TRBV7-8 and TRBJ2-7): GAGVSQSPRYKVAKRGQDVALRCDPISGHVSLFWYQQALGQGPEFLTYFQNEAQLDKSGLPSDRFFAERPEGSVSTLKIQRTQQEDSAVYLCASSPRGSYEQYFGPGTRLTVT.

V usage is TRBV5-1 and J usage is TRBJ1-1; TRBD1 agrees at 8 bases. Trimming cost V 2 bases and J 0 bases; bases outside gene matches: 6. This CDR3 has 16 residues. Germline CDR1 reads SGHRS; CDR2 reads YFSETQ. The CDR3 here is CASSFRTGSMNTEAFF. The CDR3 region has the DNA TGCGCCAGCAGCTTCCGGACAGGGAGTATGAACACTGAAGCTTTCTTT.

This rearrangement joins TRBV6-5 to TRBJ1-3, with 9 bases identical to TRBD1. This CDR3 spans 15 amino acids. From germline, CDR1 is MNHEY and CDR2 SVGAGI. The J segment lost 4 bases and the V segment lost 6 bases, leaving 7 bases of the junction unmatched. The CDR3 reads CASSPDRGKGNTIYF. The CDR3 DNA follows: TGTGCCAGCAGCCCGGACAGGGGAAAGGGAAACACCATATATTTT.

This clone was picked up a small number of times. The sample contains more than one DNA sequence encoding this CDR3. The CDR3 DNA follows: TGTGCCAGCAGTCTAGCGGGGAGCACAGATACGCAGTATTTT. It codes for CASSLAGSTDTQYF. V is TRBV6-2 or TRBV6-3 and J is TRBJ2-3; TRBD2 matches at 9 bases. Unmatched junction bases numbered 0, after V lost 5 bases and J lost 0 bases. The CDR3 runs 14 residues. Looked up from germline, CDR1 is MNHEY and CDR2 is SVGEGT.

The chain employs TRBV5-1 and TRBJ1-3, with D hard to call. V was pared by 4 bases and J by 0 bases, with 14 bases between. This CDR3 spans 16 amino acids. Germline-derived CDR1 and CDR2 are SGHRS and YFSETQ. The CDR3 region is CASSPIGGDSGNTIYF. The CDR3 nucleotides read TGCGCCAGCAGCCCTATAGGAGGAGACTCTGGAAACACCATATATTTT.

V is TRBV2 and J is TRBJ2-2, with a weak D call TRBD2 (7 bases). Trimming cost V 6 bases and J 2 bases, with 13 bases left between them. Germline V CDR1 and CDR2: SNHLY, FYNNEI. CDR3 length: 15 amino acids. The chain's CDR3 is CASSLGGANTGELFF. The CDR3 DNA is TGTGCCAGCAGCCTTGGGGGGGCAAACACCGGGGAGCTGTTTTTT.

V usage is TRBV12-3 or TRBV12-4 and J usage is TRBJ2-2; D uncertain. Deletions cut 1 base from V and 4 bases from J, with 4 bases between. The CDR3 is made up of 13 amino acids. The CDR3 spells CASSLGVTGELFF. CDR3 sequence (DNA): TGTGCCAGCAGTTTAGGAGTCACCGGGGAGCTGTTTTTT.

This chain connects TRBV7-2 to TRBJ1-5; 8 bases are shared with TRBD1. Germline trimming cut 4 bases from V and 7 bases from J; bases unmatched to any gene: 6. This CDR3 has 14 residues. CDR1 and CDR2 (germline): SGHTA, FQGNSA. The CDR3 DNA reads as TGTGCCAGCAGCTGGGGGACAGGTAACCAGCCCCAGCATTTT. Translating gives CASSWGTGNQPQHF. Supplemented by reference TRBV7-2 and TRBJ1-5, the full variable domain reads GAGVSQSPSNKVTEKGKDVELRCDPISGHTALYWYRQSLGQGLEFLIYFQGNSAPDKSGLPSDRFSAERTGGSVSTLTIQRTQQEDSAVYLCASSWGTGNQPQHFGDGTRLSIL.

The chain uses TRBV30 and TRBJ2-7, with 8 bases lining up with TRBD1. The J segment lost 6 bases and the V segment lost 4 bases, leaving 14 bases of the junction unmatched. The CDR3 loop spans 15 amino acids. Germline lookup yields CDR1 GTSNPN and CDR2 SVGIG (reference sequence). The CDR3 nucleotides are TGTGCCTGGACCAAGGCCAGGGGGCTTGAATCCGAGCAGTACTTC. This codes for CAWTKARGLESEQYF.

In DNA, the CDR3 is TGCGCCAGCAGTCAAAGTTCGACTCCCACAGATACGCAGTATTTT. As protein: CASSQSSTPTDTQYF. The chain employs TRBV23-1 and TRBJ2-3; D call uncertain. TRBV23-1 is sorted into the ORF group, with uncertain function. V lost 2 bases and J lost 2, with 11 bases in between. The CDR3 has 15 residues.

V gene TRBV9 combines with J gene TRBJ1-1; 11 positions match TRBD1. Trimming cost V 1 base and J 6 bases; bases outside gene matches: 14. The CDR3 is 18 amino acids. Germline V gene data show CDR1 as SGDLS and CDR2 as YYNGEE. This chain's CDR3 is CASSVSVGRTGGGSEAFF. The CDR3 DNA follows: TGTGCCAGCAGCGTATCTGTTGGACGGACAGGGGGCGGCTCTGAAGCTTTCTTT.